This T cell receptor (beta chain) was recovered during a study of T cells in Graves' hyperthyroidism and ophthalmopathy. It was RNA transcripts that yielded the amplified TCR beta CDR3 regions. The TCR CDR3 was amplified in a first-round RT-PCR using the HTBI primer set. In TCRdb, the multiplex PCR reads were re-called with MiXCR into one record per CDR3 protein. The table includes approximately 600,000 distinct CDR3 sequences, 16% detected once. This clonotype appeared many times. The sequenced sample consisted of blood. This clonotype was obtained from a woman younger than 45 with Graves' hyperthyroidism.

As DNA, the CDR3 is TGTGCCAGCAGCTTGGTCGGTAGCGGGAGCACAGATACGCAGTATTTT. This gives the protein CASSLVGSGSTDTQYF. This chain links TRBV5-5 with TRBJ2-3; 7 bases align to TRBD2. CDR1 is SGHKS and CDR2 is YYEKEE in the germline V gene (reference sequence). V was pared by 0 bases and J by 0 bases, with 4 bases of the junction left unmatched. CDR3 length: 16 residues.